The clone carrying this T cell receptor beta chain appeared a few times. The record originates from a study of T-cell memory formation after mild COVID-19. Looking at the study overall: The study found TCR clusters largely donor specific.

5'RACE with constant-segment primers built TCRalpha and TCRbeta cDNA libraries with UMIs. TCRdb re-analysed the 5' RACE reads in MiXCR, keeping a single row per CDR3 protein. The profile shows some 54,000 distinct CDR3 sequences, roughly 9.5% of them singletons. V was trimmed by 3 bases and J by 5 bases, leaving 10 bases between them. Germline-derived CDR1 and CDR2 are MNHEY and SMNVEV (reference sequence). The CDR3 runs 13 residues. What was sequenced was PBMCs or a T cell subset sorted from them (not recorded which). The chain employs TRBV27 and TRBJ1-1; a weak D match, TRBD1 (6 bases). The clonotype originates from a man between 18 and 35 years old who had mild COVID-19 (a few samples of this study predate the infection). Cell type and time point are not known. Here the CDR3 DNA reads TGTGCCAGCAGTTTTCGGAGGGGGACTGAAGCTTTCTTT. Translated: CASSFRRGTEAFF.